The 14 T cell receptor beta chains below were found in one sample sequenced in a study of neoadjuvant nivolumab and ipilimumab in lung cancer. Profiling relied on immunoSEQ multiplex PCR, and the TCRdb table lists in-frame clones only, not all of them. The sample contains thousands of clones, 77% of which appear only once. This material consisted of tumor tissue, taken after neoadjuvant nivolumab, alone or with ipilimumab, at or shortly before surgery. The receptors come from an adult with non-small cell lung cancer.

Relative to its sample, this clone is large. The chain links TRBV2 to TRBJ2-7, with 10 bases identical to TRBD2. Looked up from germline, CDR1 is SNHLY and CDR2 is FYNNEI. The CDR3 has 14 residues. The ends lost 6 bases at V and 5 bases at J; junction bases unmatched: 7. CDR3 nucleotide sequence: TGTGCCAGCAGCGAGCGGGAGGGCCGGGACGAGCAGTACTTC. As protein: CASSEREGRDEQYF. Filled out from reference TRBV2 and TRBJ2-7, the complete variable domain reads EPEVTQTPSHQVTQMGQEVILRCVPISNHLYFYWYRQILGQKVEFLVSFYNNEISEKSEIFDDQFSVERPDGSNFTLKIRSTKLEDSAMYFCASSEREGRDEQYFGPGTRLTVT.

The chain recombines TRBV10-3 with TRBJ2-5; TRBD1 or TRBD2 may be the D gene (5 bases each). Germline values: CDR1 ENHRY, CDR2 SYGVKD. Trimming removed 5 bases at V and 1 base at J, with 17 bases between. CDR3 length: 16 amino acids. For the CDR3, the DNA is TGTGCCATCAGTAAAATCCGAGGGGATCTCCAAGAGACCCAGTACTTC. Protein: CAISKIRGDLQETQYF.

J is TRBJ1-2 and V is TRBV5-1; possibly TRBD1 for D (5 bases). This CDR3 contains 15 residues. Germline loops: CDR1 SGHRS, CDR2 YFSETQ. The ends were cut back, 2 bases at V and 2 bases at J, with 13 bases in the middle. CDR3 sequence reads: CASSLGRGSNYGYTF. As DNA, the CDR3 is TGCGCCAGCAGCTTAGGTAGGGGCTCGAACTATGGCTACACCTTC. Using reference TRBV5-1 and TRBJ1-2 for the parts outside the CDR3, the full variable domain is KAGVTQTPRYLIKTRGQQVTLSCSPISGHRSVSWYQQTPGQGLQFLFEYFSETQRNKGNFPGRFSGRQFSNSRSEMNVSTLELGDSALYLCASSLGRGSNYGYTFGSGTRLTVV.

V and J are TRBV5-1 and TRBJ2-3; perhaps D is TRBD1 or TRBD2 (5 bases each). Deletions cut 0 bases from V and 0 bases from J, with 8 bases between. Germline CDR1 reads SGHRS; CDR2 reads YFSETQ. The CDR3 length is 15 residues. The CDR3 sequence is CASSLDGTSTDTQYF. In DNA, the CDR3 is TGCGCCAGCAGCTTGGACGGGACGAGCACAGATACGCAGTATTTT.

This clone was recorded a few times. This rearrangement joins TRBV27 to TRBJ1-5, with 8 bases aligning to TRBD1. Trimming at V came to 2 bases and at J to 6 bases, leaving 3 bases not matched to a gene. In germline, CDR1 is MNHEY, CDR2 SMNVEV (reference sequence). CDR3 length: 14 residues. The CDR3 loop reads CASSLQGAGQPQHF. The CDR3 coding sequence is TGTGCCAGCAGTTTACAGGGGGCCGGTCAGCCCCAGCATTTT.

This sequence joins TRBV30 and TRBJ2-3; the D is unclear. CDR3 length equals 12 residues. CDR1 and CDR2 (germline): GTSNPN, SVGIG (reference sequence). V was clipped by 4 bases and J by 3 bases, with 8 bases between them. This chain's CDR3 is CAWTKGTDTQYF. In DNA, the CDR3 is TGTGCCTGGACGAAGGGAACAGATACGCAGTATTTT.

This clone was seen a few times. The genes are TRBV20-1 and TRBJ2-3; no reliable D call. The CDR3 extends over 10 amino acids. Looked up from germline, CDR1 is DFQATT and CDR2 is SNEGSKA (reference sequence). Trimming cost V 5 bases and J 5 bases, with 5 bases left between them. The CDR3 is CSAGRDTQYF. The CDR3 DNA reads TGCAGTGCTGGTCGAGATACGCAGTATTTT.

This clone occurred once. The chain is built from TRBV5-1 and TRBJ2-1; 11 nucleotides line up with TRBD2. The CDR3 loop spans 15 amino acids. The germline gives CDR1 SGHRS, CDR2 YFSETQ. V shed 4 bases and J 6 bases; nucleotides not matched to a gene: 6. The CDR3, as DNA: TGCGCCAGCAGCCCTACTAGCGGGAGCGGCAATGAGCAGTTCTTC. Amino acids: CASSPTSGSGNEQFF.

This chain links TRBV5-6 with TRBJ2-1, with TRBD2 matching 7 bases. The V gene's germline CDR1 is SGHDT and CDR2 YYEEEE. This CDR3 contains 15 residues. Trimming cost V 3 bases and J 6 bases; bases outside gene matches: 9. The CDR3 region has the DNA TGTGCCAGCAGCTGGGGGAGGGAGGTATTCAATGAGCAGTTCTTC. Its protein product is CASSWGREVFNEQFF. Together with reference TRBV5-6 and TRBJ2-1, the CDR3 gives the full variable domain: DAGVTQSPTHLIKTRGQQVTLRCSPKSGHDTVSWYQQALGQGPQFIFQYYEEEERQRGNFPDRFSGHQFPNYSSELNVNALLLGDSALYLCASSWGREVFNEQFFGPGTRLTVL.

This chain uses TRBV11-2 with TRBJ1-1; 9 bases are a match to TRBD1. In germline, CDR1 is SGHAT, CDR2 FQNNGV. V gave up 3 bases and J gave up 9 bases; unmatched junction bases: 2. The CDR3 consists of 12 residues. The CDR3 region has the DNA TGTGCCAGCAGCTTTGGACAGGGGCAAGCTTTCTTT. Residues: CASSFGQGQAFF.

The chain recombines TRBV27 with TRBJ2-2, with 9 bases matching TRBD1. The J segment lost 3 bases and the V segment lost 3 bases, leaving 2 bases of the junction unmatched. Germline lookup yields CDR1 MNHEY and CDR2 SMNVEV (reference sequence). CDR3 length: 15 residues. The CDR3 DNA reads TGTGCCAGCAGTTTGGGACAGGGCTACACCGGGGAGCTGTTTTTT. Amino acid sequence: CASSLGQGYTGELFF.

The chain carries TRBV7-8 and TRBJ2-7; 9 bases are shared with TRBD1. Looked up from germline, CDR1 is SGHVS and CDR2 is FQNEAQ. The CDR3 runs 15 residues. J was trimmed by 0 bases and V by 6 bases; bases with no gene match: 6. The CDR3 sequence: CASRVGQGPSYEQYF. The CDR3 DNA is TGTGCCAGCAGAGTAGGACAGGGGCCCTCCTACGAGCAGTACTTC.

The J gene is TRBJ2-1, the V gene TRBV7-9; D is unresolved. Germline values: CDR1 SEHNR, CDR2 FQNEAQ (reference sequence). The V end was cut by 4 bases, the J end by 5 bases, with 9 bases between. This CDR3 has 13 amino acids. In DNA form, the CDR3 reads TGTGCCAGCAGCTCCGTAACCCACAATGAGCAGTTCTTC. Its translation: CASSSVTHNEQFF.

The gene calls are TRBV6-6 and TRBJ1-2; unclear D gene. V was cut by 8 bases and J by 2 bases, with 9 bases left in between. Per germline, CDR1 MNHNY and CDR2 SVGAGI (reference sequence). The CDR3 has 12 amino acids. In DNA, the CDR3 is TGTGCCAGCGGAAGACCAAACTATGGCTACACCTTC. As protein: CASGRPNYGYTF.